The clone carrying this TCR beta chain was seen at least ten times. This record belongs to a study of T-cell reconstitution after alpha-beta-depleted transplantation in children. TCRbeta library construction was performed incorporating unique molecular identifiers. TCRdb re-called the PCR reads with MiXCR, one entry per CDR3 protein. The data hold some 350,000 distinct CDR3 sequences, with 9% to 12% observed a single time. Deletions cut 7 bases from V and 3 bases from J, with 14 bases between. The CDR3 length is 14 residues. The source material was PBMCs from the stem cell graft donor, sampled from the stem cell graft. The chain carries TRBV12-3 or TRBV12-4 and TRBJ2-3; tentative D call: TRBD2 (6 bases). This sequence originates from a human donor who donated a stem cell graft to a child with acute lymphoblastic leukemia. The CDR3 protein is CASKWGGGTDTQYF. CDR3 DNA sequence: TGTGCCAGCAAATGGGGCGGAGGGACAGATACGCAGTATTTT.